Here is one TCR beta chain with its context. Germline CDR1 and CDR2: KGHDR and SFDVKD. CDR3 length: 16 residues. The junction had 7 bases not matched to a gene; V was cut back by 4 bases and J by 5 bases. This sample is part of a study of identical twins. Unique molecular identifiers were present on the cDNA, which also gained a universal primer site by template switching. One entry per CDR3 protein, called by TCRdb with MiXCR from the 5' RACE reads. The sample consists of fewer than 250,000 distinct CDR3 sequences, about a tenth of them appearing once. Sequenced: memory (CD45RO+) T cells sorted from blood. The receptor was isolated from a woman aged 18-29 years in good health. The V gene is TRBV24-1, the J gene TRBJ2-2; TRBD1 matches 9 bases. The CDR3 spells CATSDPGTGRTGELFF. CDR3 DNA sequence: TGTGCCACCAGTGACCCCGGGACAGGGAGGACCGGGGAGCTGTTTTTT.